This TCR beta chain emerged from a study of blood T cell repertoires in COVID-19. Turning to the study itself: The samples span acute and convalescent COVID-19 from the United States, Italy and Spain. PBMCs, B-cell-depleted T cells, or T cells were the source of the cDNA or gDNA that made up the material.

The CDR3 totals 15 residues. From germline, CDR1 is SGHRS and CDR2 YFSETQ. Trimming removed 4 bases from V and 6 bases from J; junction bases left unmatched: 12. Measured with immunoSEQ multiplex PCR; TCRdb has only the in-frame clones, and not every one. The data show more than 95,000 clones, less than 85% seen once. Sequencing was carried out using peripheral blood. This clonotype was sampled from a man aged 30 to 45 with acute or convalescent COVID-19. The gene calls are TRBV5-1 and TRBJ1-2, with 7 bases identical to TRBD1. In nucleotides, the CDR3 is TGCGCCAGCAGCCAGAACAGGGGACGATCTAATGGCTACACCTTC. Residues: CASSQNRGRSNGYTF.